This T cell receptor (beta chain) was sequenced for a study of identical twins. Per the germline V gene, CDR1 is MDHEN and CDR2 is SYDVKM. The V gene end was trimmed by 4 bases and the J gene end by 0 bases; junction bases not matched to a gene: 17. The CDR3 covers 22 residues. This clonotype was counted only a few times. The antigen remains undetermined. Study findings and constraints: The study found that models underestimated out-of-frame TCR alpha sharing in monozygotic twins.

Template switching added a universal primer binding site, and final cDNA carried unique molecular identifiers. TCRdb called the 5' RACE reads again in MiXCR, with one record for every CDR3 protein. The sample has about 810,000 distinct CDR3 sequences, about 12% seen once; the top ten hold around 1.5%. These data were also filed under a second study, of yellow fever vaccine responses in identical twins. From that second work: A vaccine T cell response that seemed partly convergent and partly personalized was reported in twins.

Sequenced sample: PBMCs. The chain joins TRBV28 to TRBJ2-2; TRBD2 matches at 13 bases. This TCR derives from a woman aged 18-29 years in good health. The CDR3 sequence: CASSSWTSWTSGRSTNTGELFF. Here the CDR3 DNA reads TGTGCCAGCAGTTCCTGGACCTCGTGGACTAGCGGGAGATCTACGAACACCGGGGAGCTGTTTTTT.